Described below is a single TCR beta chain sequence and its context. The entry originates in a study of CD8 T cells in Susac syndrome. CDR3 length: 14 amino acids. The V and J ends lost 4 bases and 4 bases, in that order; junction bases with no gene match: 5. In germline, CDR1 is SQVTM, CDR2 ANQGSEA. Reverse transcription of roughly 0.45 to 1 ug RNA was carried out with random hexamers. Amplification of TCR beta CDR3 by immunoSEQ multiplex PCR spanned 54 Vbeta and 13 Jbeta. Via MiXCR, TCRdb re-called the immunoSEQ multiplex PCR reads, giving one row per CDR3 protein. The table has around 190,000 distinct CDR3 sequences, 93% seen once; the top ten hold around 0.1%. The TEMRA cells underwent FACS enrichment, while the CD8+ and CD4+ T cells underwent negative isolation.

The chain recombines TRBV29-1 with TRBJ2-5; 11 nucleotides match TRBD2. Sequencing used CD4+ T cells from PBMCs. The source of this sequence is a human donor in good health. The CDR3 region has the DNA TGCAGCGTTGTAGCGGGGGGGCTAGGAGAGACCCAGTACTTC. Translation: CSVVAGGLGETQYF.